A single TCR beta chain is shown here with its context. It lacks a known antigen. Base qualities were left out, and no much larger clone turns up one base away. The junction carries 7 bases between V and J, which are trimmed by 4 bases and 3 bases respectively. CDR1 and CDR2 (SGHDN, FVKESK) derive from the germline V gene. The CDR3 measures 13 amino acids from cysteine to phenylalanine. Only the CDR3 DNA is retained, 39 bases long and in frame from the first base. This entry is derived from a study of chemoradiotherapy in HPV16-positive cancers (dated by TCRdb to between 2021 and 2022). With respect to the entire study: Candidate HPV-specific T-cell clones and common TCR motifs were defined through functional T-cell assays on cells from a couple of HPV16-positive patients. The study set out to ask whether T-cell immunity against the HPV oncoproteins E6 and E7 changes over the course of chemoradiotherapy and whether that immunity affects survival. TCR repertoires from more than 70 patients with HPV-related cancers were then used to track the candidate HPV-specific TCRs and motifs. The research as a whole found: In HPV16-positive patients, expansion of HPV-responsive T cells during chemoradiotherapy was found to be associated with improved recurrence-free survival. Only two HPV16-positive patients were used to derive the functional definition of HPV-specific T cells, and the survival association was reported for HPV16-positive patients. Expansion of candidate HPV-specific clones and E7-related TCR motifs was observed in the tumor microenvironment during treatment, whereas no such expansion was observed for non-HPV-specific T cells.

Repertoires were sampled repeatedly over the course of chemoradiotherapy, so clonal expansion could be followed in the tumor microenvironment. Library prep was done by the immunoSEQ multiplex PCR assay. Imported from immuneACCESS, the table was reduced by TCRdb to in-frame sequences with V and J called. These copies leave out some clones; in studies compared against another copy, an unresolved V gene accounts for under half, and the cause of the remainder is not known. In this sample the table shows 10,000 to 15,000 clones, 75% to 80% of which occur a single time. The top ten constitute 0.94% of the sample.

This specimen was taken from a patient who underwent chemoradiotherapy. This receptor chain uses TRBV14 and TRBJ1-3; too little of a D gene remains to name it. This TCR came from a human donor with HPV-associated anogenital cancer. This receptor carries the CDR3 CASSPVNGNTIYF. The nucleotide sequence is TGTGCCAGCAGCCCGGTTAATGGAAACACCATATATTTT.